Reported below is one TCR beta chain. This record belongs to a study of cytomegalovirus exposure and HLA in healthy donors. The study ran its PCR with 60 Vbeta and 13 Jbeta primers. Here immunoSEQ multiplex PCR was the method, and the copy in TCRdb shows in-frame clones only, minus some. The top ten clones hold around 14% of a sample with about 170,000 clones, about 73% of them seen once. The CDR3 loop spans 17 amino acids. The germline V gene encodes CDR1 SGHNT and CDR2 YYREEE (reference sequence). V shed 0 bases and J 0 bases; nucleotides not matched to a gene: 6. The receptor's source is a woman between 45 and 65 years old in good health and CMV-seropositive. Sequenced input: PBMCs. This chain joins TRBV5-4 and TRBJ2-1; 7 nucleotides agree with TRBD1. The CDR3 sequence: CASSLGSGGSSYNEQFF. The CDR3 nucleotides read TGTGCCAGCAGCTTGGGGTCAGGGGGAAGCTCCTACAATGAGCAGTTCTTC. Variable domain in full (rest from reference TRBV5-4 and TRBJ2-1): ETGVTQSPTHLIKTRGQQVTLRCSSQSGHNTVSWYQQALGQGPQFIFQYYREEENGRGNFPPRFSGLQFPNYSSELNVNALELDDSALYLCASSLGSGGSSYNEQFFGPGTRLTVL.